This T cell receptor beta chain was found in a study of T cell changes during pregnancy in multiple sclerosis. TCRdb's table, derived via immunoSEQ multiplex PCR, lists solely in-frame clones and lacks some. The sample shows about 61,000 clones, approximately 85% of them seen only once. This CDR3 is built from 15 residues. CDR1 is MNHEY, CDR2 SVGAGI, per germline. Germline trimming cut 6 bases from V and 4 bases from J; bases unmatched to any gene: 5. The sequencing used peripheral blood, collected in the first trimester of pregnancy. The chain combines TRBV6-5 with TRBJ2-7; 14 bases line up with TRBD2. The sequence was collected from a female donor with multiple sclerosis, enrolled in a pregnancy study. CDR3 sequence (DNA): TGTGCCAGCAGCTCGGGACTAGCGGGGGAGTACGAGCAGTACTTC. It encodes CASSSGLAGEYEQYF.